The 11 T cell receptor beta chains reported below all come from one sample, sequenced in a study of blood T cell repertoires in COVID-19. Profiling relied on immunoSEQ multiplex PCR, and the TCRdb table lists in-frame clones only, not all of them. The sample shows 280,000 or so clones, roughly 88% of them seen only once. The source material was peripheral blood. These receptors came from a man aged 18 to 35 with active or convalescent COVID-19.

The chain carries TRBV6-2 or TRBV6-3 and TRBJ2-3; perhaps TRBD2 as D (6 bases). The CDR3 runs 15 residues. Germline CDR1 and CDR2: MNHEY and SVGEGT. V gave up 5 bases and J gave up 10 bases, with 22 bases separating them. CDR3 loop: CASSAGFEGGESQYF. CDR3 nucleotide sequence: TGTGCCAGCAGTGCGGGTTTCGAGGGCGGGGAGTCGCAGTATTTT.

The chain links TRBV5-6 to TRBJ1-2, with 8 positions matching TRBD1. The CDR3 runs to 14 residues. Germline V gives CDR1 SGHDT, CDR2 YYEEEE. With V trimmed by 0 bases and J by 5 bases, 3 bases remained unmatched. The CDR3 DNA reads as TGTGCCAGCAGCTTGGGGACAGGGCCTTATGGCTACACCTTC. Translating gives CASSLGTGPYGYTF.

The genes are TRBV5-1 and TRBJ2-5; 7 nucleotides agree with TRBD2. CDR3 length equals 14 residues. The germline gives CDR1 SGHRS, CDR2 YFSETQ. The trim removed 6 bases at V and 4 bases at J, leaving 9 bases unmatched. CDR3 coding DNA: TGCGCCAGCATCGACCGGGGGGACGGAGAGACCCAGTACTTC. This sequence encodes CASIDRGDGETQYF.

The chain carries TRBV19 and TRBJ2-2; TRBD1 agrees at 7 bases. With V trimmed by 9 bases and J by 3 bases, 7 bases remained unmatched. Germline CDR1 reads LNHDA; CDR2 reads SQIVND (reference sequence). The CDR3 sequence is 14 residues long. CDR3 coding DNA: TGTGCCAGAGACAGGGTCTTGCACACCGGGGAGCTGTTTTTT. It translates to CARDRVLHTGELFF. The full variable domain, with the rest looked up from reference TRBV19 and TRBJ2-2, is DGGITQSPKYLFRKEGQNVTLSCEQNLNHDAMYWYRQDPGQGLRLIYYSQIVNDFQKGDIAEGYSVSREKKESFPLTVTSAQKNPTAFYLCARDRVLHTGELFFGEGSRLTVL.

The rearrangement joins TRBV7-9 to TRBJ2-7; D perhaps matches TRBD1 (5 bases). Trimming took 5 bases from V and 2 from J, leaving 13 bases between them. CDR3 length: 14 residues. Germline loops: CDR1 SEHNR, CDR2 FQNEAQ (reference sequence). The CDR3 DNA is TGTGCCAGCAGCACCAGGGAATCCCCCTACGAGCAGTACTTC. Protein: CASSTRESPYEQYF.

J is TRBJ1-6 and V is TRBV12-5; 7 bases agree with TRBD1. Germline loops: CDR1 LGHNT, CDR2 FRNRAP. The J segment lost 1 base and the V segment lost 7 bases, leaving 4 bases of the junction unmatched. The CDR3 spans 15 residues. CDR3 nucleotide sequence: TGTGCTAGTGCCCAGACAGGGTCCTATAATTCACCCCTCCACTTT. Its translation: CASAQTGSYNSPLHF.

This chain links TRBV12-3 or TRBV12-4 with TRBJ1-1; no clear D. Between the trimmed V and J ends, which lost 3 bases and 8 bases, there was a span of 7 bases. The CDR3 runs 11 residues. The CDR3 DNA sequence: TGTGCCAGCAGTTTCGCGGGGGAAGCTTTCTTT. This sequence encodes CASSFAGEAFF.

The rearrangement joins TRBV9 to TRBJ1-2, with 8 bases lining up with TRBD1. The CDR3 is 15 residues long. Germline V gene sequence: CDR1 SGDLS, CDR2 YYNGEE. With 2 bases clipped from V and 2 bases from J, the junction kept 5 bases outside the gene matches. CDR3 sequence (DNA): TGTGCCAGCAGCGTTTCGACAGGGGAGAACTATGGCTACACCTTC. This codes for CASSVSTGENYGYTF.

The V gene is TRBV10-3, the J gene TRBJ2-1, with 8 bases matching TRBD2. CDR1 and CDR2 from the germline V gene are ENHRY and SYGVKD. The trim removed 5 bases at V and 2 bases at J, leaving 8 bases unmatched. This CDR3 has 16 residues. CDR3 bases: TGTGCCATCAGTCCAGTAGCGGGGCGGACCTACAATGAGCAGTTCTTC. Protein: CAISPVAGRTYNEQFF.

This rearrangement joins TRBV12-3 or TRBV12-4 to TRBJ1-2; D is uncertain. The CDR3 contains 13 residues. V was cut by 5 bases and J by 4 bases, with 11 bases left in between. CDR3: CASSNHRLYGYTF. The CDR3 DNA sequence: TGTGCCAGCAGTAACCACCGACTCTATGGCTACACCTTC.

To note about this clone: The same CDR3 can be traced to other DNA sequences in this sample. This rearrangement joins TRBV5-6 to TRBJ1-1; D is undetermined. This CDR3 region has 13 residues. Germline V gene lookup returns CDR1 SGHDT and CDR2 YYEEEE. V dropped 0 bases and J dropped 3 bases, with 6 bases sitting between them. The chain's CDR3 is CASSLGQYTEAFF. CDR3 DNA sequence: TGTGCCAGCAGCTTGGGGCAGTACACTGAAGCTTTCTTT.